This T cell receptor beta chain was obtained from a study of a mutant IDH1 vaccine in newly diagnosed glioma. Time point described: week 47, end of study. A 20-mer mutant IDH1 peptide at 300 ug was injected subcutaneously with topical imiquimod. Sequenced by immunoSEQ multiplex PCR; TCRdb stores in-frame clones only, minus some. The sample consists of fewer than 95,000 clones, 75% to 90% of them appearing once. Germline V gene sequence: CDR1 SGHAT, CDR2 FQDESV (reference sequence). This CDR3 has 17 amino acids. The germline V and J ends were trimmed by 1 base and 8 bases, with 21 bases remaining between them. In the case of this clone: Its antigen is undetermined.

The sequences come from PBMCs, collected from a glioma patient whose treatment included an IDH1 peptide vaccine. This TCR was recovered from a man aged 35-49 years with glioma. V and J are TRBV11-1 and TRBJ2-1, with D perhaps matching TRBD1 or TRBD2 (5 bases each). DNA of the CDR3: TGTGCCAGCAGCTTAGGATTTGGACGAGGGAGAGGGGATGAGCAGTTCTTC. The encoded protein is CASSLGFGRGRGDEQFF.